This T cell receptor beta chain was retrieved from a study of blood T cell repertoires in COVID-19. Exposed enrollees had met someone with a PCR-confirmed or clinician-diagnosed COVID-19 case at some point within the 2 weeks before study entry. Germline V gene sequence: CDR1 MNHNS, CDR2 SASEGT. V lost 2 bases, J lost 1 base, and 5 bases stayed unmatched. CDR3 size: 16 residues. In the study's own analysis: Reference gene primers were amplified, and this amplification served to estimate nucleated cell counts. Profiling relied on immunoSEQ multiplex PCR, and the TCRdb table lists in-frame clones only, not all of them. The V and J calls and clone size are taken from that table; D and trimming were inferred from the DNA. The sample yields about 260,000 clones, around 90% seen once.

The rearrangement joins TRBV6-1 to TRBJ1-3; 7 bases line up with TRBD1. Sequencing was carried out using PBMCs or T cells enriched from blood (not recorded which). The receptor was isolated from a man aged 45-65 years who had been exposed to COVID-19. The CDR3 region has the DNA TGTGCCAGCAGTGAAAAAGGCAGGGGGTCTGGAAACACCATATATTTT. Amino acids: CASSEKGRGSGNTIYF.